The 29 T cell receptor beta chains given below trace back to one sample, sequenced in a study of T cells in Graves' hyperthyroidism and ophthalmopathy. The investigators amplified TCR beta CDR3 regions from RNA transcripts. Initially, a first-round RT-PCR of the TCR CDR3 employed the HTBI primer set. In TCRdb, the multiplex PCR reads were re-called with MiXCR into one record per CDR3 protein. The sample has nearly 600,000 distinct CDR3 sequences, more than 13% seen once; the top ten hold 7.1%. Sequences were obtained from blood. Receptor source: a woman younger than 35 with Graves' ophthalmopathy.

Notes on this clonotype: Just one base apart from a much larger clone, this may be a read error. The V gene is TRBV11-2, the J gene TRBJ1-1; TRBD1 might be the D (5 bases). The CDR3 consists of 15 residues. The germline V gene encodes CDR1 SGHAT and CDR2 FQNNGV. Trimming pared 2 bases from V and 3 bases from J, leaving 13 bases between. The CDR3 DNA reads TGTGCCAGCAGCTTAAGGGGCGGTGGGTACACTGAAGCTTTCTTT. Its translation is CASSLRGGGYTEAFF.

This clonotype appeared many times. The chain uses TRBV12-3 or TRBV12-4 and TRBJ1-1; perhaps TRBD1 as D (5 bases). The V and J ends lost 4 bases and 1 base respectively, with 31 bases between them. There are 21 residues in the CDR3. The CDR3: CASSWGWGTLNGEWENTEAFF. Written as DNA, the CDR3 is TGTGCCAGCAGTTGGGGGTGGGGGACCTTAAATGGGGAGTGGGAGAACACTGAAGCTTTCTTT.

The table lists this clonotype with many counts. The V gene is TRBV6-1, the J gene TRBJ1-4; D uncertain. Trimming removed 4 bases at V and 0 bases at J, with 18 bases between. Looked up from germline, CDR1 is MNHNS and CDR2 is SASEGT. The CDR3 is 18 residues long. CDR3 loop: CASSGNPDFWATNEKLFF. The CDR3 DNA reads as TGTGCCAGCAGTGGAAATCCTGATTTCTGGGCAACTAATGAAAAACTGTTTTTT.

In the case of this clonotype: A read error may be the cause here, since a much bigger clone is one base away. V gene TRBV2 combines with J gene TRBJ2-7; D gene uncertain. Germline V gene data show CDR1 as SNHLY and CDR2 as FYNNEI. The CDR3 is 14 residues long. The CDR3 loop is CASREDWSSHEQYF. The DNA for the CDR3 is TGTGCCAGCAGAGAGGATTGGAGCTCCCACGAGCAGTACTTC.

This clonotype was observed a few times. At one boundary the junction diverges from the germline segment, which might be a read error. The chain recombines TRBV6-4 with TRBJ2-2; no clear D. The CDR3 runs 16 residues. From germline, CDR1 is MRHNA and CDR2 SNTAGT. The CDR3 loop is CASSYSTRAGTGELFF. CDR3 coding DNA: TGTGCCAGCAGTTACTCGACAAGGGCCGGCACCGGGGAGCTGTTTTTT.

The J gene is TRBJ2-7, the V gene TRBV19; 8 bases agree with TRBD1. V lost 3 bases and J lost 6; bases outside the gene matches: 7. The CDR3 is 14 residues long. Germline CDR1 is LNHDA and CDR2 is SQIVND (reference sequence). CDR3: CASSILGQGGEQYF. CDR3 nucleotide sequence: TGTGCCAGTAGTATCCTAGGACAGGGAGGCGAGCAGTACTTC.

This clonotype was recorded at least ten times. CDR3 protein: CASRKLEGETQYF. As DNA, the CDR3 is TGTGCCAGCAGGAAACTAGAAGGGGAGACCCAGTACTTC. V usage is TRBV5-6 and J usage is TRBJ2-5, with D possibly TRBD2 on 5 matching bases. CDR3 length: 13 amino acids. The V gene's germline CDR1 is SGHDT and CDR2 YYEEEE. The V and J ends lost 5 bases and 5 bases respectively, with 13 bases between them.

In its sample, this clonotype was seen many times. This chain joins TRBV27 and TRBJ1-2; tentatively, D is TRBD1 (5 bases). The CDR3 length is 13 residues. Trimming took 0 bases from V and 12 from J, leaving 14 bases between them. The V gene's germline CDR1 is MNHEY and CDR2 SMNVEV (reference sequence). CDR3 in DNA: TGTGCCAGCAGTTTATCAGGGAGGGGCGGCAACACCTTC. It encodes CASSLSGRGGNTF.

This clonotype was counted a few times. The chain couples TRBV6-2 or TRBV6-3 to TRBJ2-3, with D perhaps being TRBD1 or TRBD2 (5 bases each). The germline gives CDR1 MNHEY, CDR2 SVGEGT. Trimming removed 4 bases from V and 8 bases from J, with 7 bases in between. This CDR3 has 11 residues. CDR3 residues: CASSSGTTQYF. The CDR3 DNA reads TGTGCCAGCAGTTCCGGGACTACGCAGTATTTT.

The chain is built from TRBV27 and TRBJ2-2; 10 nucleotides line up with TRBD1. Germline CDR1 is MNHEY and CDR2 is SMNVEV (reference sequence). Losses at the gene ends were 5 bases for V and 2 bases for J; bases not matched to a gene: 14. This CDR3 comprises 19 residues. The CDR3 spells CASSPSPGTGAINTGELFF. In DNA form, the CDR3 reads TGTGCCAGCAGTCCGAGTCCCGGGACAGGGGCCATTAACACCGGGGAGCTGTTTTTT.

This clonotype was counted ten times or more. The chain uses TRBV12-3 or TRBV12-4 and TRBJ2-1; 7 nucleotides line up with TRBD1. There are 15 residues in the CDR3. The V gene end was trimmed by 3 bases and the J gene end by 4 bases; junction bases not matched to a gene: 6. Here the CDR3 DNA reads TGTGCCAGCAGTTTGAGGGGGCCAGAATACAATGAGCAGTTCTTC. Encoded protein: CASSLRGPEYNEQFF.

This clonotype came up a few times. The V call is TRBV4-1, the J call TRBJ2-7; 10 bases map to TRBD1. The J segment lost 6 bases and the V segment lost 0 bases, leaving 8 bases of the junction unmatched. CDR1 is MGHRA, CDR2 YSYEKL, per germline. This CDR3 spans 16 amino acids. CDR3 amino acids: CASSQDRGQGTGEQYF. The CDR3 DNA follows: TGCGCCAGCAGCCAAGATCGGGGACAGGGGACGGGCGAGCAGTACTTC.

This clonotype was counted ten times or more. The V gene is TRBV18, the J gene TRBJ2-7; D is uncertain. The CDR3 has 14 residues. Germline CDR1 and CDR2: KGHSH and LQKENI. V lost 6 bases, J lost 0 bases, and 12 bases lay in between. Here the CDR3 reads CASSRTADSYEQYF. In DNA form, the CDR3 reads TGTGCCAGCTCCCGAACGGCCGACTCCTACGAGCAGTACTTC.

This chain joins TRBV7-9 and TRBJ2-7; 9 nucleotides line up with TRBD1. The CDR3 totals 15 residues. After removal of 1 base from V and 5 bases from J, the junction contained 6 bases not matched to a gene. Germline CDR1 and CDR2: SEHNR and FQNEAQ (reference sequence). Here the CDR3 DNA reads TGTGCCAGCAGCTTAGGGGGGACAGGGTTCGACGAGCAGTACTTC. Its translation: CASSLGGTGFDEQYF.

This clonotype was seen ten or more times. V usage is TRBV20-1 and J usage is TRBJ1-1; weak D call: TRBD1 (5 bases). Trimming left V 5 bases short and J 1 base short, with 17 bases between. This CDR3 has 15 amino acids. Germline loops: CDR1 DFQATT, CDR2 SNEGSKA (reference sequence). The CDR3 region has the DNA TGCAGTGCTGGACTCGCTGGGGGGTCGAACACTGAAGCTTTCTTT. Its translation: CSAGLAGGSNTEAFF.

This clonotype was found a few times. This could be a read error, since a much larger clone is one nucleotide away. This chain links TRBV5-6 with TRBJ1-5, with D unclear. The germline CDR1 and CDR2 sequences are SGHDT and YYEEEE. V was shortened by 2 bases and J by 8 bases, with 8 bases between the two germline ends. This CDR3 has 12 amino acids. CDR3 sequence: CASSFGGEPQHF. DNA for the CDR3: TGTGCCAGCAGCTTCGGCGGGGAGCCCCAGCATTTT.

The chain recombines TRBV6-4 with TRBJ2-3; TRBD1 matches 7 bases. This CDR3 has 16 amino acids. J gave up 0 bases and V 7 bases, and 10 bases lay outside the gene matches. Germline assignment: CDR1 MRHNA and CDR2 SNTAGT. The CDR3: CASKLQGGISTDTQYF. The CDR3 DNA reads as TGTGCCAGCAAACTCCAAGGGGGCATAAGCACAGATACGCAGTATTTT.

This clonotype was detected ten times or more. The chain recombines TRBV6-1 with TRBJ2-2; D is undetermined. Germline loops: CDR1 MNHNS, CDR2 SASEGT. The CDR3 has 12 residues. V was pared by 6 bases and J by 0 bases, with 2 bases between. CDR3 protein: CASRANTGELFF. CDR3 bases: TGTGCCAGCAGGGCGAACACCGGGGAGCTGTTTTTT.

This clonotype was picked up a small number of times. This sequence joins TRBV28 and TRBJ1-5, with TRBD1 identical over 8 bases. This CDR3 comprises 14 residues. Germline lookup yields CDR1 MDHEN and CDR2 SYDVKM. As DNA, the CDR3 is TGTGCTCACACCCCAGGGGGCCGCAATCAGCCCCAGCATTTT. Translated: CAHTPGGRNQPQHF.

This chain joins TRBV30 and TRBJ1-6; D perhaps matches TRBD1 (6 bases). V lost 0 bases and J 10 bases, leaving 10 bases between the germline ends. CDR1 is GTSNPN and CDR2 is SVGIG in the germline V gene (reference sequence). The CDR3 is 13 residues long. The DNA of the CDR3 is TGTGCCTGGAGTGTACAGGGAGGGTCACCCCTCCACTTT. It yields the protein CAWSVQGGSPLHF.

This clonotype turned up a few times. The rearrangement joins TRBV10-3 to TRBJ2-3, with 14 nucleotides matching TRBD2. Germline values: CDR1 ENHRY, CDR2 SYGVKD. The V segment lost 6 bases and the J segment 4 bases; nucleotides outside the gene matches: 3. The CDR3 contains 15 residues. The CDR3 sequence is CAISGTSGSADTQYF. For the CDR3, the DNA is TGTGCCATCAGCGGGACTAGCGGGAGCGCAGATACGCAGTATTTT.

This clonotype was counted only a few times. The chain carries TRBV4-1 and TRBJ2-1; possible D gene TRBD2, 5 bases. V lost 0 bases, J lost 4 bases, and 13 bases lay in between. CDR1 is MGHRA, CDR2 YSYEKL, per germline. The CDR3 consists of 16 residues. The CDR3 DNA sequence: TGCGCCAGCAGCCAAGATTCGAGCGGAACTTACAATGAGCAGTTCTTC. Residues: CASSQDSSGTYNEQFF.

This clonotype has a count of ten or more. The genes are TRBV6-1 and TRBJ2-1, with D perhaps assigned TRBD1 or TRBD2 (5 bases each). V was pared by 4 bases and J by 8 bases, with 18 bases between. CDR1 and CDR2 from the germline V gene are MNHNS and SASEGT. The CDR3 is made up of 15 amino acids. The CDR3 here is CASSGRDREGDEQFF. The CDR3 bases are TGTGCCAGCAGTGGCCGGGACCGGGAAGGGGATGAGCAGTTCTTC.

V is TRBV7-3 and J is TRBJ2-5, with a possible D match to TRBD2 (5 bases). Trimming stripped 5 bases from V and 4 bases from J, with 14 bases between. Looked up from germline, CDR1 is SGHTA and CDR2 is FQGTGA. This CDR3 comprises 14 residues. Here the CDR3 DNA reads TGTGCCAGCAGCCCATCGACGGGATTAGAGACCCAGTACTTC. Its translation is CASSPSTGLETQYF.

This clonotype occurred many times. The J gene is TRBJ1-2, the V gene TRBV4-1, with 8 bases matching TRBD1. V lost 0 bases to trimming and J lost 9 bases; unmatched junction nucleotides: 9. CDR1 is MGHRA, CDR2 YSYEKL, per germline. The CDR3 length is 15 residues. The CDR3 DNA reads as TGCGCCAGCAGCCAAGATTGGGGGGCAGGGGGCCGCTACACCTTC. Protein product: CASSQDWGAGGRYTF.

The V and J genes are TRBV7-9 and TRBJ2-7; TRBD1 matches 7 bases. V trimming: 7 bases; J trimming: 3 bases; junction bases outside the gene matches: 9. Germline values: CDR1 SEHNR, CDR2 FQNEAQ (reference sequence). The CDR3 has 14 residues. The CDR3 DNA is TGTGCCAGCACGACCCGGGACAGCCGCTACGAGCAGTACTTC. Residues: CASTTRDSRYEQYF.

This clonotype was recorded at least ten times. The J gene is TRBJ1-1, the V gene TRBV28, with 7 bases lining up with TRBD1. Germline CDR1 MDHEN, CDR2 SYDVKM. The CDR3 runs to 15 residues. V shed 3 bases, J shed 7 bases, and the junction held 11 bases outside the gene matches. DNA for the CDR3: TGTGCCAGCAGTTTCTACAGGGGAGGTAGAAATGAAGCTTTCTTT. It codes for CASSFYRGGRNEAFF.

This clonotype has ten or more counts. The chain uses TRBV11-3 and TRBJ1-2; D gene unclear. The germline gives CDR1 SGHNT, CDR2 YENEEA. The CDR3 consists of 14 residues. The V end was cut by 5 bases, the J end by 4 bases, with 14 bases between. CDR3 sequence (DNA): TGTGCCAGCAGCCCAAGTTCGGGGTTCTATGGCTACACCTTC. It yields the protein CASSPSSGFYGYTF.

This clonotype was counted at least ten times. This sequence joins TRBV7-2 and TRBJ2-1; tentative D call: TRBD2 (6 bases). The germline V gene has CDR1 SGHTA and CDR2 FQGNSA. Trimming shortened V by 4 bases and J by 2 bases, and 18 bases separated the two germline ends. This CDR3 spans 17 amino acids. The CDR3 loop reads CASSSPSGSGAYNEQFF. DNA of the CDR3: TGTGCCAGCAGCTCCCCCTCGGGTAGCGGTGCCTACAATGAGCAGTTCTTC.